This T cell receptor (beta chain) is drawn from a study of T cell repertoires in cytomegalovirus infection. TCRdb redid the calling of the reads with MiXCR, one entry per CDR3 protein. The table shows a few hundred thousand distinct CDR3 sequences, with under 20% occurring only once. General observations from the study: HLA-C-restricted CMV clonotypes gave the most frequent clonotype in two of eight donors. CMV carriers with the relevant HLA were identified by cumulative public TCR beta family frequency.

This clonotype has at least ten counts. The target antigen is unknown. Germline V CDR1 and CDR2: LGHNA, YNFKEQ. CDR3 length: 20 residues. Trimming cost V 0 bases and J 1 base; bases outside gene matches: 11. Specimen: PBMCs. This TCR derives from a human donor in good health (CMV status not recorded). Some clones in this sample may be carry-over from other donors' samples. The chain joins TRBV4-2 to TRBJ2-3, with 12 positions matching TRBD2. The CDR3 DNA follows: TGTGCCAGCAGCCAAGACAGGGCGCTAGCGGGGGGGCCTCGCACAGATACGCAGTATTTT. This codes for CASSQDRALAGGPRTDTQYF.